Listed here is a single TCR beta chain. The sample originates from a study of PD-1 blockade in classical Hodgkin lymphoma. Time point indicated: cycle 4 day 1 (C4D1), after 5 to 7 weeks of nivolumab. Every patient experienced relapse after autologous stem cell transplantation, and brentuximab vedotin exposure varied. PBMCs, once thawed, yielded CD8+ T cells isolated by magnetic negative selection. The data were produced by immunoSEQ multiplex PCR, yet TCRdb's version contains in-frame clones alone and is incomplete. The sample has about 20,000 clones; 84% are singletons. This TCR was recovered from a human donor with classical Hodgkin lymphoma. Sequenced here: CD8+ T cells from blood, sampled before the fourth cycle of nivolumab.

The CDR3 reads CASSQAVGEAFF. CDR3 nucleotide sequence: TGCGCCAGCAGCCAAGCCGTTGGGGAAGCTTTCTTT. The V gene is TRBV4-1, the J gene TRBJ1-1; D gene uncertain. The germline CDR1 and CDR2 sequences are MGHRA and YSYEKL. V gave up 1 base and J gave up 8 bases, with 8 bases separating them. This CDR3 region has 12 residues.